This T cell receptor (beta chain) was recovered during a study of siplizumab effects on memory and regulatory T cells. The study, taken as a whole, reports: Naive T cells, seemingly more diverse than memory cells, seemed major alloresponse contributors. Mappable alloreactive CD4+ clones averaged around 69% Treg-derived with siplizumab versus approximately 25% in controls.

The assay was immunoSEQ multiplex PCR, and TCRdb's table has in-frame clones only and misses some. The data hold some 120,000 clones, with around 94% observed a single time. The CDR3 runs to 17 residues. Trimming at V came to 0 bases and at J to 4 bases, leaving 5 bases not matched to a gene. The germline gives CDR1 SGDLS, CDR2 YYNGEE. A remark on this clone: The antigen remains undetermined.

The sequence was collected from a human donor in good health. The rearrangement uses TRBV9 and TRBJ2-1; 12 nucleotides agree with TRBD2. Sequenced input: non-Treg CD4+ T cells sorted from blood. CDR3 sequence: CASSVGTSGVTYNEQFF. The CDR3 DNA sequence: TGTGCCAGCAGCGTAGGGACTAGCGGGGTTACGTACAATGAGCAGTTCTTC.